This T cell receptor beta chain was captured by sequencing in a study of T cell repertoires in cytomegalovirus infection. Study-wide context: From public TCR beta signatures came an indication of both CMV infection and matching HLA type.

Overall study results and limits: Ex vivo responses were dominated by HLA-C-restricted CMV-specific TCR beta clonotypes. Summed public TCR beta family frequency identified CMV carriers bearing the relevant HLA.

This clonotype came up a few times. Its antigen is not known. V was trimmed by 3 bases and J by 4 bases, leaving 11 bases between them. This CDR3 comprises 14 residues. Each CDR3 protein gets one entry after TCRdb re-called the reads with MiXCR. The sample lists 450,000 to 550,000 distinct CDR3 sequences, roughly 43% occurring once. The source material was cultured PBMCs, sampled from culture after CMV antigen stimulation. This sequence joins TRBV12-3 or TRBV12-4 and TRBJ2-3; D remains unclear. This clonotype was sampled from a human donor in good health (CMV status not recorded). Some clones in this sample may be carry-over from other donors' samples. As DNA, the CDR3 is TGTGCCAGCAGTTTGGGCGGAACCTCAGATACGCAGTATTTT. It codes for CASSLGGTSDTQYF.